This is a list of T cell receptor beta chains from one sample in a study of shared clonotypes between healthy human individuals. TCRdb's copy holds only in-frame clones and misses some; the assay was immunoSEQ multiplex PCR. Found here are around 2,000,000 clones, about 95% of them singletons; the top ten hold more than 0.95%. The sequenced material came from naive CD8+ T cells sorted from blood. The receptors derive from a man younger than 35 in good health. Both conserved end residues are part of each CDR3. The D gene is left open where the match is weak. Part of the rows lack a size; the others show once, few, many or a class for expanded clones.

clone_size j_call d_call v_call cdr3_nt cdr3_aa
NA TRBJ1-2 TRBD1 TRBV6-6 TGTGCCAGCAGCACAGGGGGCGCATCTGGCTACACCTTC CASSTGGASGYTF
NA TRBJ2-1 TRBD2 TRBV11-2 TGTGCCAGCAGCTTAGTGACGACCGGGGGGAATGAGCAGTTCTTC CASSLVTTGGNEQFF
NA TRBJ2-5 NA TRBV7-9 TGTGCCAGCAGCCCCCCCCCGTCGGGAGTTCAAGAGACCCAGTACTTC CASSPPPSGVQETQYF
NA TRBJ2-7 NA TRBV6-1 TGTGCCAGCAGTGAAAATTGGGGCCAGGGGTATAACGAGCAGTACTTC CASSENWGQGYNEQYF
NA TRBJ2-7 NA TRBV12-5 TGTGCTAGTGGTCCATGGGAGTACGAGCAGTACTTC CASGPWEYEQYF
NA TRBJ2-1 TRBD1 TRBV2 TGTGCCATAACAGGGGACAGGGGATCCAATGAGCAGTTCTTC CAITGDRGSNEQFF
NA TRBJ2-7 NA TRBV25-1 TGTGCCAGCAGTGGAGACTTCTACGAGCAGTACTTC CASSGDFYEQYF
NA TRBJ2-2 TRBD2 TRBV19 TGTGCCAGTAGCCCTAGACTAGCGGAGAACACCGGGGAGCTGTTTTTT CASSPRLAENTGELFF
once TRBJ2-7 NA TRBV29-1 TGCAGCGTTGACGTTCCCCCGAGGCGCGAGCAGTACTTC CSVDVPPRREQYF
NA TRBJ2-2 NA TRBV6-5 TGTGCCAGCAGTTACCTGCCGGTGGGGTCGACCGGGGAGCTGTTTTTT CASSYLPVGSTGELFF